What follows are 28 T cell receptor beta chains derived from one specimen sequenced in a study of spatial heterogeneity in lung cancer. TCRdb re-derived calls from the 5' RACE reads in MiXCR, one entry per CDR3 protein. Of over 12,000 distinct CDR3 sequences in the sample, 9.5% to 13% were seen once. The time point: sample taken at primary tumor resection. Unsorted whole RNA of tumor, nontumor lung or frozen PBMC was sequenced. Source: PBMCs, taken at surgery. Receptor source: a male donor with early-stage non-small cell lung cancer.

This clonotype was detected ten times or more. This rearrangement joins TRBV7-2 to TRBJ2-7; tentatively, D is TRBD2 (6 bases). The germline V and J ends were trimmed by 2 bases and 6 bases, with 17 bases remaining between them. Germline assignment: CDR1 SGHTA and CDR2 FQGNSA. The CDR3 runs to 15 residues. The CDR3 nucleotides read TGTGCCAGCAGCTTAAGGGCCGGCGCGGGAAGCGAGCAGTACTTC. Protein product: CASSLRAGAGSEQYF.

This clonotype was observed many times. This chain links TRBV11-3 with TRBJ2-2, with 7 bases that match TRBD1. With V trimmed by 2 bases and J by 6 bases, 6 bases remained unmatched. The CDR3 has 15 residues. Germline V gene sequence: CDR1 SGHNT, CDR2 YENEEA. DNA for the CDR3: TGTGCCAGCAGCTTACTCAGGGGGACCGCCGGGGAGCTGTTTTTT. Its translation is CASSLLRGTAGELFF.

This clonotype was seen repeatedly, ten times or more. The genes are TRBV5-1 and TRBJ2-7; 11 bases fit TRBD2. The germline V gene encodes CDR1 SGHRS and CDR2 YFSETQ. CDR3 size: 18 residues. V dropped 0 bases and J dropped 4; count of bases not matched to a gene: 12. DNA of the CDR3: TGCGCCAGCAGCTTGGATGGGGAACTAGCGGGAGAAGGGTACGAGCAGTACTTC. Its translation: CASSLDGELAGEGYEQYF.

This clonotype appeared many times. V and J are TRBV10-2 and TRBJ2-5; D is perhaps TRBD1 or TRBD2 (5 bases each). This CDR3 region has 14 residues. The V end lost 5 bases, the J end lost 5 bases, and 15 bases lay between the germline ends. CDR1 is WSHSY, CDR2 SAAADI, per germline. The CDR3 bases are TGCGCCAGCAGTTCGGGGCGGACGAGGGAGACCCAGTACTTC. Protein sequence: CASSSGRTRETQYF.

This clonotype occurred many times. The genes are TRBV6-5 and TRBJ2-5, with D tentatively TRBD1 (6 bases). Germline-derived CDR1 and CDR2 are MNHEY and SVGAGI. V was trimmed by 6 bases and J by 7 bases, leaving 18 bases between them. The CDR3 has 14 amino acids. CDR3 coding DNA: TGTGCCAGCAGCCATAGACAGGCACGGGGGACCCAGTACTTC. Encoded protein: CASSHRQARGTQYF.

There are many counts of this clonotype. The J gene is TRBJ1-6, the V gene TRBV14; D is possibly TRBD1 (5 bases). The germline CDR1 and CDR2 sequences are SGHDN and FVKESK. V was cut by 1 base and J by 12 bases, with 10 bases left in between. This CDR3 has 13 amino acids. CDR3 bases: TGTGCCAGCAGCCAAGGACAGTTTCTACCCCTCCACTTT. Its translation is CASSQGQFLPLHF.

This clonotype was observed many times. The V call is TRBV6-1, the J call TRBJ2-2; D is undetermined. From germline, CDR1 is MNHNS and CDR2 SASEGT. Trimming removed 3 bases from V and 4 bases from J, with 6 bases in between. CDR3 length: 13 residues. CDR3 residues: CASSDWATGELFF. For the CDR3, the DNA is TGTGCCAGCAGTGACTGGGCCACCGGGGAGCTGTTTTTT.

This clonotype has ten or more counts. The chain links TRBV12-3 or TRBV12-4 to TRBJ2-7, with 8 bases aligning to TRBD2. This CDR3 has 15 residues. With V trimmed by 5 bases and J by 2 bases, 8 bases remained unmatched. CDR3: CASSSSSGLTYEQYF. Here the CDR3 DNA reads TGTGCCAGCAGTAGTTCTAGCGGGCTAACCTACGAGCAGTACTTC.

Many counts were recorded for this clonotype. The gene calls are TRBV10-3 and TRBJ2-2; no clear D. This CDR3 has 14 residues. The V gene lost 0 bases and the J gene lost 6 bases, with 8 bases spanning the gap. Germline loops: CDR1 ENHRY, CDR2 SYGVKD. CDR3 amino acids: CAISESLEAGELFF. The CDR3 bases are TGTGCCATCAGTGAGTCTCTAGAGGCCGGGGAGCTGTTTTTT.

This chain joins TRBV20-1 and TRBJ2-1; the D is unclear. The germline V gene has CDR1 DFQATT and CDR2 SNEGSKA (reference sequence). Trimming removed 3 bases at V and 4 bases at J, with 4 bases between. This CDR3 is 11 amino acids long. The CDR3 DNA is TGCAGTGCTAGGTGGTACAATGAGCAGTTCTTC. Residues: CSARWYNEQFF.

V gene TRBV19 combines with J gene TRBJ2-3; D remains ambiguous. The germline V and J ends were trimmed by 5 bases and 11 bases, with 23 bases remaining between them. The germline gives CDR1 LNHDA, CDR2 SQIVND (reference sequence). CDR3 size: 15 residues. The CDR3 protein is CASSLPGSPPDGQYF. DNA for the CDR3: TGTGCCAGTAGTCTCCCAGGATCCCCACCGGATGGGCAGTATTTT.

This clonotype was found many times. The CDR3 loop reads CASSLSGTGIYEQYF. The CDR3 nucleotides are TGTGCCAGCAGCCTCAGCGGGACAGGGATCTACGAGCAGTACTTC. V is TRBV4-2 and J is TRBJ2-7; 9 bases align to TRBD1. Per germline, CDR1 LGHNA and CDR2 YNFKEQ. The CDR3 totals 15 residues. V lost 4 bases to trimming and J lost 3 bases; unmatched junction nucleotides: 7.

This clonotype was detected ten times or more. The chain uses TRBV28 and TRBJ1-1, with D uncertain. In germline, CDR1 is MDHEN, CDR2 SYDVKM. Trimming removed 5 bases from V and 1 base from J, with 11 bases in between. CDR3 length equals 14 residues. The CDR3 is CASSPLIGNTEAFF. The CDR3 DNA reads as TGTGCCAGCAGTCCATTGATTGGGAACACTGAAGCTTTCTTT.

This clonotype was observed at least ten times. The V and J genes are TRBV3-1 and TRBJ2-7, with TRBD1 as a possible D gene (6 bases). CDR3 length: 15 amino acids. V was trimmed by 3 bases and J by 3 bases, leaving 15 bases between them. Per the germline V gene, CDR1 is LGHDT and CDR2 is YNNKEL (reference sequence). CDR3 DNA: TGTGCCAGCAGCCATACGGGGACACTTTTCTACGAGCAGTACTTC. This encodes CASSHTGTLFYEQYF.

This clonotype showed up many times. The chain recombines TRBV25-1 with TRBJ2-1; D unclear. CDR1 MGHDK and CDR2 SYGVNS come from the germline V gene. V was clipped by 9 bases and J by 6 bases, with 9 bases between them. The length of the CDR3 is 11 residues. The CDR3 spells CASTNSNEQFF. In DNA form, the CDR3 reads TGTGCCAGTACCAATTCCAATGAGCAGTTCTTC.

This clonotype was recorded many times. The genes are TRBV12-3 or TRBV12-4 and TRBJ1-3, with 9 bases lining up with TRBD1. This CDR3 contains 15 residues. The V and J ends lost 5 bases and 4 bases, in that order; junction bases with no gene match: 6. The CDR3 DNA reads as TGTGCCAGCAGTCCTCGACAGGGGGAGGGAAACACCATATATTTT. It yields the protein CASSPRQGEGNTIYF.

V and J are TRBV29-1 and TRBJ2-3; perhaps TRBD1 as D (7 bases). The germline V and J ends were trimmed by 5 bases and 2 bases, with 17 bases remaining between them. CDR3 length equals 15 residues. The germline CDR1 and CDR2 sequences are SQVTM and ANQGSEA. CDR3 protein: CSVWGQSGATDTQYF. The DNA of the CDR3 is TGCAGCGTTTGGGGACAGTCGGGGGCCACAGATACGCAGTATTTT.

This clonotype was seen ten or more times. This chain uses TRBV10-1 with TRBJ2-1, with D possibly being TRBD1 (7 bases). Trimming pared 6 bases from V and 12 bases from J, leaving 21 bases between. There are 14 residues in the CDR3. The germline CDR1 and CDR2 sequences are WNHNN and SYGVQD (reference sequence). The CDR3 loop is CASSTAGGPRVQFF. The CDR3 DNA sequence: TGCGCCAGCAGCACCGCAGGGGGGCCTAGGGTGCAGTTCTTC.

This clonotype was seen ten or more times. Mismatch with germline at one junction end may stem from a read error. The genes are TRBV4-2 and TRBJ2-7; tentative D call: TRBD1 (5 bases). Germline V lookup: CDR1 LGHNA, CDR2 YNFKEQ. The CDR3 extends over 14 amino acids. The CDR3 loop is CASSQVGAQRQQYF. For the CDR3, the DNA is TGTGCTAGCAGCCAAGTAGGGGCGCAACGTCAGCAGTACTTC.

This clonotype was detected ten times or more. The CDR3 does not end in the conserved phenylalanine or tryptophan, so this is likely a read error. The DNA is left out, because the CDR3 cannot be placed on it with certainty; the CDR3 is given as TCRdb lists it. The chain links TRBV6-5 to TRBJ2-7; no check of the table's D call, TRBD1, against the DNA was made. Germline-derived CDR1 and CDR2 are MNHEY and SVGAGI. The CDR3 has 8 amino acids, counting both end residues. The CDR3 spells CASSHVGA.

This clonotype was found many times. The chain employs TRBV19 and TRBJ1-5; D call uncertain. The CDR3 has 13 residues. CDR1 LNHDA and CDR2 SQIVND come from the germline V gene (reference sequence). V lost 8 bases, J lost 7 bases, and 15 bases lay in between. CDR3 bases: TGTGCCAGTCGCATTAACAGCGGACAGCCCCAGCATTTT. Its protein is CASRINSGQPQHF.

This clonotype has at least ten counts. V gene TRBV2 combines with J gene TRBJ2-3; D is perhaps TRBD2 (6 bases). Germline-derived CDR1 and CDR2 are SNHLY and FYNNEI. The CDR3 runs 20 residues. Trimming removed 4 bases at V and 2 bases at J, with 28 bases between. In nucleotides, the CDR3 is TGTGCCAGCAGTGGAGGCGTGGGAAACTCTGCAATAGCGGACACAGATACGCAGTATTTT. Translated: CASSGGVGNSAIADTDTQYF.

Ten or more counts support this clonotype. J is TRBJ2-1 and V is TRBV7-9; perhaps TRBD2 as D (6 bases). The CDR3 is 13 amino acids. Between the trimmed V and J ends, which lost 5 bases and 10 bases, there was a span of 15 bases. Germline V gene sequence: CDR1 SEHNR, CDR2 FQNEAQ (reference sequence). For the CDR3, the DNA is TGTGCCAGCAGCCCCGGGACCGCGGGGGAGCAGTTCTTC. This gives the protein CASSPGTAGEQFF.

This clonotype has at least ten counts. This chain joins TRBV2 and TRBJ1-5; D not resolved. V was shortened by 5 bases and J by 1 base, with 12 bases between the two germline ends. The CDR3 is 15 amino acids. The germline V gene has CDR1 SNHLY and CDR2 FYNNEI. The CDR3 reads CASSPRGNSNQPQHF. The CDR3 DNA reads TGTGCCAGCAGTCCTCGGGGTAACAGCAATCAGCCCCAGCATTTT.

This clonotype was seen repeatedly, ten times or more. V is TRBV28 and J is TRBJ2-1; D not certain. Germline CDR1 reads MDHEN; CDR2 reads SYDVKM. Between the trimmed V and J ends, which lost 5 bases and 0 bases, there was a span of 11 bases. The CDR3 length is 15 residues. CDR3 sequence (DNA): TGTGCCAGCAGTCAGACGGTTAGCTCCTACAATGAGCAGTTCTTC. Translation gives CASSQTVSSYNEQFF.

This clonotype was seen repeatedly, ten times or more. This chain links TRBV6-6 with TRBJ2-3; 9 bases match TRBD2. This CDR3 has 19 residues. Per germline, CDR1 MNHNY and CDR2 SVGAGI (reference sequence). Trimming took 8 bases from V and 8 from J; bases not matched to a gene: 26. In DNA form, the CDR3 reads TGTGCCAGCTTGGATTGGGCGGGAGGGTTGGACCAACAACCCGGTACGCAGTATTTT. It encodes CASLDWAGGLDQQPGTQYF.

This clonotype appeared a few times. The chain combines TRBV5-4 with TRBJ1-3, with D perhaps TRBD1 (5 bases). This CDR3 is built from 16 residues. The V and J ends lost 3 bases and 0 bases respectively, with 13 bases between them. CDR1 and CDR2 (germline): SGHNT, YYREEE (reference sequence). The CDR3 region is CASSSTTAHSGNTIYF. The CDR3 DNA reads as TGTGCCAGCAGCTCGACGACAGCTCACTCTGGAAACACCATATATTTT.

This clonotype appeared many times. This sequence joins TRBV5-1 and TRBJ2-5; 7 bases are shared with TRBD1. The CDR3 loop spans 14 amino acids. Germline CDR1 is SGHRS and CDR2 is YFSETQ. V lost 4 bases, J lost 5 bases, and 8 bases stayed unmatched. The DNA of the CDR3 is TGCGCCAGCAGCCGTGGGACAGTAGGGGAGACCCAGTACTTC. It specifies CASSRGTVGETQYF.